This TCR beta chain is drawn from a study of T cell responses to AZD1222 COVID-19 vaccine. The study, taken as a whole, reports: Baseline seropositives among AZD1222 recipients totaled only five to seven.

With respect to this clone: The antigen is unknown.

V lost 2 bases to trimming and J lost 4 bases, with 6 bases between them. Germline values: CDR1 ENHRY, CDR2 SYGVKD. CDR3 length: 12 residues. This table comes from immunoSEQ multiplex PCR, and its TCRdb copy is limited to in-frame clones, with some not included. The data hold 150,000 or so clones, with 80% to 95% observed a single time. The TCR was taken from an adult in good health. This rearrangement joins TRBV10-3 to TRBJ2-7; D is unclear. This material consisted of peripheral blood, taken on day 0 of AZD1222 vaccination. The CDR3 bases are TGTGCCATCAGTGAGGGAACTTACGAGCAGTACTTC. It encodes CAISEGTYEQYF.